A single sample is the source of the 25 T cell receptor beta chains below, sequenced in a study of CD8 T cells in Susac syndrome. RNA totalling about 0.45 to 1 ug underwent reverse transcription with random hexamers. Using its own MiXCR run on the immunoSEQ multiplex PCR reads, TCRdb lists one record per CDR3 protein. The sample carries 250,000 to 300,000 distinct CDR3 sequences, around 85% recorded once. The material sequenced was CD8+ T cells from PBMCs. Receptor source: a human donor with multiple sclerosis.

The chain carries TRBV28 and TRBJ2-3; no reliable D call. The CDR3 is 12 amino acids. V shed 6 bases and J shed 4 bases, with 8 bases lying between them. Germline lookup yields CDR1 MDHEN and CDR2 SYDVKM. The CDR3 DNA sequence: TGTGCCAGCAGGGAAAACGCAGATACGCAGTATTTT. It is translated as CASRENADTQYF.

In regard to this clonotype: A read error may produce the germline difference seen at one junction end. The chain employs TRBV7-7 and TRBJ2-5; D is perhaps TRBD1 or TRBD2 (5 bases each). Per germline, CDR1 SSHAT and CDR2 FNYEAQ (reference sequence). This CDR3 contains 14 residues. The DNA for the CDR3 is TGTGCTAGCAGCTTTGGGGACGGCCAAGAGACCCAGTACTTC. As protein: CASSFGDGQETQYF.

This chain links TRBV27 with TRBJ2-7; 14 bases map to TRBD2. J gave up 7 bases and V 8 bases, and 7 bases lay outside the gene matches. Germline CDR1 and CDR2: MNHEY and SMNVEV (reference sequence). The CDR3 is made up of 14 amino acids. This CDR3 is CASGGLAGVEEQYF. The CDR3 bases are TGTGCCAGCGGGGGACTAGCGGGAGTGGAAGAGCAGTACTTC.

This rearrangement joins TRBV4-1 to TRBJ2-1, with D perhaps being TRBD1 or TRBD2 (5 bases each). CDR3 length equals 14 residues. Germline V gene lookup returns CDR1 MGHRA and CDR2 YSYEKL. Trimming removed 1 base at V and 5 bases at J, with 9 bases between. CDR3 coding DNA: TGCGCCAGCAGCCAAGCGGGACGGCACAATGAGCAGTTCTTC. Translated: CASSQAGRHNEQFF.

In DNA form, the CDR3 reads TGTGCCAGCAGTTTAATTCCCGGCTACAATGAGCAGTTCTTC. This gives the protein CASSLIPGYNEQFF. V gene TRBV27 combines with J gene TRBJ2-1; D unclear. CDR1 is MNHEY, CDR2 SMNVEV, per germline (reference sequence). This CDR3 has 14 residues. V gave up 2 bases and J gave up 3 bases, with 8 bases separating them.

This sequence joins TRBV27 and TRBJ2-3; 8 nucleotides line up with TRBD1. This CDR3 spans 15 amino acids. The V gene end was trimmed by 5 bases and the J gene end by 4 bases; junction bases not matched to a gene: 8. Germline CDR1 and CDR2: MNHEY and SMNVEV (reference sequence). Here the CDR3 reads CASSVRDRLPDTQYF. CDR3 bases: TGTGCCAGCAGTGTCCGGGACAGGTTGCCAGATACGCAGTATTTT.

This rearrangement joins TRBV27 to TRBJ2-7, with 9 bases fitting TRBD2. The germline V gene has CDR1 MNHEY and CDR2 SMNVEV (reference sequence). The CDR3 contains 14 residues. V dropped 4 bases and J dropped 4; count of bases not matched to a gene: 5. The CDR3 DNA follows: TGTGCCAGCAGTTCGTCGACTAGCGGATACGAGCAGTACTTC. Encoded protein: CASSSSTSGYEQYF.

This clonotype occurred a few times. The chain uses TRBV6-5 and TRBJ2-1, with TRBD2 matching 7 bases. The CDR3 has 16 residues. In germline, CDR1 is MNHEY, CDR2 SVGAGI. V shed 2 bases and J 3 bases; nucleotides not matched to a gene: 7. CDR3 in amino acids: CASSYQPGLLYNEQFF. In DNA, the CDR3 is TGTGCCAGCAGTTACCAACCGGGACTACTCTACAATGAGCAGTTCTTC.

The V and J genes are TRBV28 and TRBJ2-1, with a weak D call TRBD1 (5 bases). CDR1 MDHEN and CDR2 SYDVKM come from the germline V gene. The CDR3 covers 17 residues. Trimming removed 6 bases from V and 0 bases from J, with 18 bases in between. The CDR3 sequence: CASRIRRHRSSYNEQFF. The CDR3 DNA is TGTGCCAGCAGGATCCGAAGGCACAGGAGCTCCTACAATGAGCAGTTCTTC. Looking up the rest from reference TRBV28 and TRBJ2-1 gives the full variable domain: DVKVTQSSRYLVKRTGEKVFLECVQDMDHENMFWYRQDPGLGLRLIYFSYDVKMKEKGDIPEGYSVSREKKERFSLILESASTNQTSMYLCASRIRRHRSSYNEQFFGPGTRLTVL.

This clonotype was counted once. The chain links TRBV27 to TRBJ2-5; D gene uncertain. The ends were cut back, 6 bases at V and 0 bases at J, with 5 bases in the middle. This CDR3 spans 12 amino acids. Germline V CDR1 and CDR2: MNHEY, SMNVEV (reference sequence). This CDR3 is CASSYDQETQYF. The CDR3 DNA sequence: TGTGCCAGCAGCTACGACCAAGAGACCCAGTACTTC.

V is TRBV20-1 and J is TRBJ2-5; 7 bases are shared with TRBD1. The CDR3 loop spans 13 amino acids. V lost 0 bases to trimming and J lost 5 bases; unmatched junction nucleotides: 3. The germline CDR1 and CDR2 sequences are DFQATT and SNEGSKA (reference sequence). This CDR3 is CSARDGTEETQYF. As DNA, the CDR3 is TGCAGTGCTAGAGACGGGACAGAGGAGACCCAGTACTTC.

The table lists this clonotype with a count of one. The rearrangement uses TRBV18 and TRBJ1-5, with D unresolved. The CDR3 length is 14 residues. V dropped 8 bases and J dropped 4 bases, with 15 bases sitting between them. In germline, CDR1 is KGHSH, CDR2 LQKENI. The CDR3 spells CASTLSGENQPQHF. CDR3 DNA: TGTGCCAGCACGCTGAGTGGGGAGAATCAGCCCCAGCATTTT.

The J gene is TRBJ2-1, the V gene TRBV30, with D maybe TRBD2 (6 bases). The CDR3 covers 17 residues. V lost 2 bases and J 0 bases, leaving 17 bases between the germline ends. Germline CDR1 reads GTSNPN; CDR2 reads SVGIG (reference sequence). The CDR3 protein is CAWSPYPGLLSYNEQFF. DNA of the CDR3: TGTGCCTGGAGTCCATATCCGGGACTCCTCTCCTACAATGAGCAGTTCTTC.

The rearrangement links TRBV13 to TRBJ2-5; 7 bases match TRBD2. Trimming removed 4 bases from V and 5 bases from J; junction bases left unmatched: 13. This CDR3 has 16 amino acids. Germline values: CDR1 PRHDT, CDR2 FYEKMQ (reference sequence). CDR3 loop: CASSSRLAGLGETQYF. For the CDR3, the DNA is TGTGCCAGCAGCTCACGACTAGCTGGGTTGGGGGAGACCCAGTACTTC.

The V gene is TRBV27, the J gene TRBJ2-7; 9 bases align to TRBD2. The germline gives CDR1 MNHEY, CDR2 SMNVEV (reference sequence). The CDR3 is made up of 14 amino acids. V shed 5 bases and J 2 bases; nucleotides not matched to a gene: 4. The CDR3 loop is CASSMGLAPYEQYF. The CDR3 DNA sequence: TGTGCCAGCAGTATGGGACTAGCCCCCTACGAGCAGTACTTC.

The chain is built from TRBV28 and TRBJ2-1; the match to TRBD2 covers 7 bases. The CDR3 has 14 residues. V lost 3 bases, J lost 5 bases, and 4 bases stayed unmatched. Germline CDR1 MDHEN, CDR2 SYDVKM. The CDR3 nucleotides read TGTGCCAGCAGTTTGGAGCGGGGCCACAATGAGCAGTTCTTC. Its protein product is CASSLERGHNEQFF.

This clonotype is a singleton in its sample. The chain combines TRBV18 with TRBJ2-1; 8 bases agree with TRBD2. CDR1 and CDR2 (germline): KGHSH, LQKENI. The CDR3 consists of 14 residues. The trim removed 0 bases at V and 10 bases at J, leaving 5 bases unmatched. The CDR3 here is CASSPPMAGGEQFF. The DNA for the CDR3 is TGTGCCAGCTCACCACCGATGGCGGGAGGCGAGCAGTTCTTC.

CDR3 loop: CASLAATYEQYF. CDR3 nucleotide sequence: TGTGCCAGTCTAGCGGCGACATACGAGCAGTACTTC. This rearrangement joins TRBV19 to TRBJ2-7; 7 positions agree with TRBD2. The CDR3 is 12 residues long. The V gene end was trimmed by 8 bases and the J gene end by 4 bases; junction bases not matched to a gene: 5. The germline V gene encodes CDR1 LNHDA and CDR2 SQIVND (reference sequence).

The chain uses TRBV13 and TRBJ2-1; TRBD2 aligns across 7 bases. CDR3 length: 15 amino acids. V was pared by 3 bases and J by 4 bases, with 6 bases of the junction left unmatched. Germline loops: CDR1 PRHDT, CDR2 FYEKMQ (reference sequence). CDR3 nucleotide sequence: TGTGCCAGCAGCTTTGGCGGGAGCGCTTACAATGAGCAGTTCTTC. This translates into CASSFGGSAYNEQFF.

The chain couples TRBV19 to TRBJ2-1; 7 bases are shared with TRBD2. The germline gives CDR1 LNHDA, CDR2 SQIVND (reference sequence). CDR3 length: 15 residues. J gave up 8 bases and V 7 bases, and 14 bases lay outside the gene matches. The CDR3 DNA reads as TGTGCCAGTAACGTTGGCGGGAGTAGTAAAGATGAGCAGTTCTTC. It translates to CASNVGGSSKDEQFF.

This clonotype appeared once. The chain combines TRBV5-4 with TRBJ2-1; 11 positions match TRBD2. This CDR3 spans 14 amino acids. J gave up 8 bases and V 4 bases, and 5 bases lay outside the gene matches. Germline V gives CDR1 SGHNT, CDR2 YYREEE (reference sequence). CDR3 loop: CASSDTSGRYEQFF. CDR3 DNA sequence: TGTGCCAGCAGCGACACTAGCGGGAGATATGAGCAGTTCTTC.

The chain recombines TRBV7-7 with TRBJ2-7; possibly TRBD2 for D (6 bases). V shed 1 base and J shed 7 bases, with 11 bases lying between them. CDR1 and CDR2 from the germline V gene are SSHAT and FNYEAQ (reference sequence). The CDR3 has 13 residues. The CDR3 sequence is CASSLGVAGEQYF. In nucleotides, the CDR3 is TGTGCCAGCAGCTTAGGGGTCGCGGGGGAGCAGTACTTC.

The chain has TRBV4-1 and TRBJ2-7; D ambiguous. V was cut by 2 bases and J by 1 base, with 12 bases left in between. CDR1 and CDR2 from the germline V gene are MGHRA and YSYEKL. There are 15 residues in the CDR3. DNA for the CDR3: TGCGCCAGCAGCCAAACACCCGGGTCGTCCTACGAGCAGTACTTC. Amino acid sequence: CASSQTPGSSYEQYF.

The rearrangement joins TRBV28 to TRBJ2-5; D perhaps matches TRBD1 (5 bases). Germline CDR1 is MDHEN and CDR2 is SYDVKM. V dropped 10 bases and J dropped 2 bases, with 26 bases sitting between them. The CDR3 runs to 17 residues. For the CDR3, the DNA is TGTGCCACCCGCGGAACATCAGGGTACCTGAATCAAGAGACCCAGTACTTC. It yields the protein CATRGTSGYLNQETQYF.

The rearrangement joins TRBV20-1 to TRBJ1-5; D gene unclear. Germline V gives CDR1 DFQATT, CDR2 SNEGSKA (reference sequence). This CDR3 region has 15 residues. V was shortened by 1 base and J by 0 bases, with 10 bases between the two germline ends. The CDR3 spells CSARGVRYSNQPQHF. The CDR3 region has the DNA TGCAGTGCTAGAGGAGTTCGGTATAGCAATCAGCCCCAGCATTTT.